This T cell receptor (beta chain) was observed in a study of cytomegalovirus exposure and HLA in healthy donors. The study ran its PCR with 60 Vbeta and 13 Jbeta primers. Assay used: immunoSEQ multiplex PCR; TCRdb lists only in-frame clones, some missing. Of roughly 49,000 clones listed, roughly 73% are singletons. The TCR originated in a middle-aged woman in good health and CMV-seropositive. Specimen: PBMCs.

The CDR3 spells CASRRKTGEAFF. The DNA for the CDR3 is TGTGCCAGCAGGAGGAAGACAGGGGAAGCTTTCTTT. The rearrangement joins TRBV25-1 to TRBJ1-1, with 7 nucleotides matching TRBD1. This CDR3 comprises 12 residues. The germline CDR1 and CDR2 sequences are MGHDK and SYGVNS. J was trimmed by 8 bases and V by 6 bases; bases with no gene match: 6.